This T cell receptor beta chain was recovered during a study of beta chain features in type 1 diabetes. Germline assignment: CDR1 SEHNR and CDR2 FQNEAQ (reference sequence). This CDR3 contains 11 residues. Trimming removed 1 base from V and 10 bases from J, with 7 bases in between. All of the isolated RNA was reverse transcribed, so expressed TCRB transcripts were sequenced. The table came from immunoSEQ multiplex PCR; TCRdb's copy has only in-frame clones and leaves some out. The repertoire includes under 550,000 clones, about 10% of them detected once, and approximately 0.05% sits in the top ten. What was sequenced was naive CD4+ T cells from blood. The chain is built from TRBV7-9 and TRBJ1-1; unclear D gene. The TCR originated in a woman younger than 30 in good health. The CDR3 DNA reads TGTGCCAGCAGCTTAGAGAGGGTAGCTTTCTTT. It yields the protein CASSLERVAFF.